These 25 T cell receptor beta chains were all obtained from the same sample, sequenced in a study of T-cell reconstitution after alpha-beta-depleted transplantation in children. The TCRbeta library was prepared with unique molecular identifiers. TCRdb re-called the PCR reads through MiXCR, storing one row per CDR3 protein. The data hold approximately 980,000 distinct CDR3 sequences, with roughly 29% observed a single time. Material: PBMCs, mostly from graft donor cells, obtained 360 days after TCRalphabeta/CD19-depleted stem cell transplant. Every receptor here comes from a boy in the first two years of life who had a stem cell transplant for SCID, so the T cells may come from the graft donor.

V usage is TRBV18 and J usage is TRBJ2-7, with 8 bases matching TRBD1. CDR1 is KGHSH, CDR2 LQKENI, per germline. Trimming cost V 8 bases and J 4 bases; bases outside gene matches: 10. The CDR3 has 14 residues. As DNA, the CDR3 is TGTGCCAGCCAAGTGGACAGGGCTTCGTACGAGCAGTACTTC. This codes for CASQVDRASYEQYF.

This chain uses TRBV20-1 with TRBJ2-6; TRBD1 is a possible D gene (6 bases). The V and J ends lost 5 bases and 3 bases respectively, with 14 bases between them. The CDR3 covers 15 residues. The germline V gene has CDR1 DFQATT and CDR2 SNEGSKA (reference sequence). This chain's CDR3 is CSAGPQGDGANVLTF. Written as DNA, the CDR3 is TGCAGTGCTGGGCCACAGGGTGATGGGGCCAACGTCCTGACTTTC.

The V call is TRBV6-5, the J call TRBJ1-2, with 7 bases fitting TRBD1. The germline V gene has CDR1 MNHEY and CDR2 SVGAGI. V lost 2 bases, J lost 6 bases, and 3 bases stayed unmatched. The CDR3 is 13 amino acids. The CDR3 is CASSYRQGHGYTF. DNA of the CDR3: TGTGCCAGCAGTTACAGACAGGGCCATGGCTACACCTTC.

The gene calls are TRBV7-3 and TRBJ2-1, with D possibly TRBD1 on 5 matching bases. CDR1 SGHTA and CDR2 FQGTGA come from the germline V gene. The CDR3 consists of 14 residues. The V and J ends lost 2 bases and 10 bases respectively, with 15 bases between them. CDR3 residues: CASSLDVTSGEQFF. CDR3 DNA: TGTGCCAGCAGCTTAGATGTCACCTCAGGGGAGCAGTTCTTC.

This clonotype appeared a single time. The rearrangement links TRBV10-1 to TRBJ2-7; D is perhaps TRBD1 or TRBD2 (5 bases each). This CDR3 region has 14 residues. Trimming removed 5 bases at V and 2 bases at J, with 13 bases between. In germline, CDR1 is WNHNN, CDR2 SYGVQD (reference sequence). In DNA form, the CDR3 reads TGCGCCAGCAGTTCCCGGGACGCTGCCTACGAGCAGTACTTC. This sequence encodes CASSSRDAAYEQYF.

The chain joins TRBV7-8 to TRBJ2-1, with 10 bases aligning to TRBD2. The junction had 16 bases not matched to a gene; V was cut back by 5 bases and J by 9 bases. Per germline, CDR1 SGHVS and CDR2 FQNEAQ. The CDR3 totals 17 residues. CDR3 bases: TGTGCCAGCAGCGCCCGGGGCATAGTAGCGGGGGGTACTGAGCAGTTCTTC. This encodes CASSARGIVAGGTEQFF.

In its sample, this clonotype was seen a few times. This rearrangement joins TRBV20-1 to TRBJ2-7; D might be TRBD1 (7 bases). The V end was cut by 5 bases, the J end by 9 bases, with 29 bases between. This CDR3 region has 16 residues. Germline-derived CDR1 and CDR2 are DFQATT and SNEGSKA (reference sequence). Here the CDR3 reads CSAPLGGQFFRYRQYF. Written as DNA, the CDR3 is TGCAGTGCTCCCCTCGGGGGACAGTTCTTTCGATATCGGCAGTACTTC.

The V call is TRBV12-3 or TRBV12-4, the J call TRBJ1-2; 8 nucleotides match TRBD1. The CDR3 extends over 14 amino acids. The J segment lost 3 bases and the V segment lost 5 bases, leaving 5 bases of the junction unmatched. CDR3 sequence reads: CASSPGQGHYGYTF. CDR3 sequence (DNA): TGTGCCAGCAGTCCCGGACAGGGCCACTATGGCTACACCTTC.

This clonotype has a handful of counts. The CDR3 loop is CATRRGDETYNEQFF. In DNA form, the CDR3 reads TGCGCCACCAGGAGGGGGGACGAAACATACAATGAGCAGTTCTTC. The chain links TRBV5-1 to TRBJ2-1; D tentatively fits TRBD1 or TRBD2 (6 bases each). The germline V gene has CDR1 SGHRS and CDR2 YFSETQ. The V and J ends lost 9 bases and 4 bases respectively, with 20 bases between them. The CDR3 is made up of 15 amino acids.

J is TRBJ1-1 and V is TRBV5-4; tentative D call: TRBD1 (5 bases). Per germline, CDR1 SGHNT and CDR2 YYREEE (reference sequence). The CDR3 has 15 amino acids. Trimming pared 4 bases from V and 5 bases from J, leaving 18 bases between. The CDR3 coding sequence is TGTGCCAGCAGCAAGTGGGGGACCCTGTCGACTGAAGCTTTCTTT. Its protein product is CASSKWGTLSTEAFF.

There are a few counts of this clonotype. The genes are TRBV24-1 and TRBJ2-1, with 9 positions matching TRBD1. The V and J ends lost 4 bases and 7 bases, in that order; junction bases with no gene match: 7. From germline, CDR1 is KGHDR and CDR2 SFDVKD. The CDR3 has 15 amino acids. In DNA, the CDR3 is TGTGCCACCAGTGACTTTCGGGACAGGGAAAATGAGCAGTTCTTC. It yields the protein CATSDFRDRENEQFF.

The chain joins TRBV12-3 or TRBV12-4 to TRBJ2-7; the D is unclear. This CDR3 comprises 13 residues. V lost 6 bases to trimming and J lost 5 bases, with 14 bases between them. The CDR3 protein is CASSPNQLHEQYF. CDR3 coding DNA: TGTGCCAGCAGCCCCAATCAACTCCACGAGCAGTACTTC.

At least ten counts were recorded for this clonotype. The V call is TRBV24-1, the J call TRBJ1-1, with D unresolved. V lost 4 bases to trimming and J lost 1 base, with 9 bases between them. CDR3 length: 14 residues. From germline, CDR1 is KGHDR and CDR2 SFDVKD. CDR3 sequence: CATSDPTGNTEAFF. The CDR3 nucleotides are TGTGCCACCAGTGACCCCACGGGGAACACTGAAGCTTTCTTT.

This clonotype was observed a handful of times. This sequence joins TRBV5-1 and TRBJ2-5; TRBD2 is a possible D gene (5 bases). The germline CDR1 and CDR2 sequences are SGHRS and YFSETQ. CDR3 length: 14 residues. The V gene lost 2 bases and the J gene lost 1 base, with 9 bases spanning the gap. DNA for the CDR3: TGCGCCAGCAGCTTTAGTAGCGTCCAAGAGACCCAGTACTTC. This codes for CASSFSSVQETQYF.

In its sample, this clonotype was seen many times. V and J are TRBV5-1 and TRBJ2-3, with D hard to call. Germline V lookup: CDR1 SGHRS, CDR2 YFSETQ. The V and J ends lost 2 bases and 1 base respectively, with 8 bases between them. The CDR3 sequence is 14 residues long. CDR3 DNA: TGCGCCAGCAGCTTTCAAAGGCGCACAGATACGCAGTATTTT. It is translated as CASSFQRRTDTQYF.

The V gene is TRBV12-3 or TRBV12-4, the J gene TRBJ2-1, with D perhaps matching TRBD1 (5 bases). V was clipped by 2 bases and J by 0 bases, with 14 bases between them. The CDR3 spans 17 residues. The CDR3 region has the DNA TGTGCCAGCAGTTTATCAGTTTGGGGCAGCTCCTACAATGAGCAGTTCTTC. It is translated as CASSLSVWGSSYNEQFF.

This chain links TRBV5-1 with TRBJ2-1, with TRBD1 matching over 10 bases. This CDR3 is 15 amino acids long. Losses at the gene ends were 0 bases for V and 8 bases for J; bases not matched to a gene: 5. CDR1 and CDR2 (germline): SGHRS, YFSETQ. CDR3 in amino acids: CASSLERQGADEQFF. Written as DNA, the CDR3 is TGCGCCAGCAGCTTGGAGCGACAGGGGGCCGATGAGCAGTTCTTC.

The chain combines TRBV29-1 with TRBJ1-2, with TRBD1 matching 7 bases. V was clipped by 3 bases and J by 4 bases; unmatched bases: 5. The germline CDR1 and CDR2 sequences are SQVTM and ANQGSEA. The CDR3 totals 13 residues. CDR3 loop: CSVDRDSFYGYTF. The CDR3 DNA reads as TGCAGCGTTGATCGGGACAGCTTCTATGGCTACACCTTC.

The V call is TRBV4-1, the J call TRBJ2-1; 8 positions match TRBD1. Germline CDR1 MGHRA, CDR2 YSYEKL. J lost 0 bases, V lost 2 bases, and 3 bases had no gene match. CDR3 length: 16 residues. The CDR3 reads CASSQTTGGSYNEQFF. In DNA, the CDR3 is TGCGCCAGCAGCCAAACTACAGGGGGCTCCTACAATGAGCAGTTCTTC.

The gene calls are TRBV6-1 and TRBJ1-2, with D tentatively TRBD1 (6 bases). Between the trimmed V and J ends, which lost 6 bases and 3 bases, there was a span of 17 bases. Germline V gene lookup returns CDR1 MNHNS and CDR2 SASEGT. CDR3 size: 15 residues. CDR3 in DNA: TGTGCCAGCAGCGACCTGACAGGTGTGGACTATGGCTACACCTTC. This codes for CASSDLTGVDYGYTF.

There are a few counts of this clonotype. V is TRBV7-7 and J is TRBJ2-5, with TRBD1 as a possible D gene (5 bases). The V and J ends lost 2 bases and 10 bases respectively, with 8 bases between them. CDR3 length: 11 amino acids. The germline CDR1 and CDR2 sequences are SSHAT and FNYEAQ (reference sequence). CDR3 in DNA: TGTGCCAGCAGCTTAAAGCAGGGCCAGTACTTC. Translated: CASSLKQGQYF.

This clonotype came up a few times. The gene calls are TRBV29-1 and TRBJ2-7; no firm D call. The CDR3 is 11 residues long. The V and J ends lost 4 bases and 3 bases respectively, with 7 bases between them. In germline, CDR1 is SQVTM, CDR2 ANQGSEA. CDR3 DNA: TGCAGCGTTGTAGGGCGCTACGAGCAGTACTTC. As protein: CSVVGRYEQYF.

CDR3 region: CASSQGLAGKRTDTQYF. The CDR3, as DNA: TGCGCCAGCAGCCAAGGACTAGCGGGGAAACGCACAGATACGCAGTATTTT. This chain uses TRBV4-1 with TRBJ2-3; 11 nucleotides line up with TRBD2. Germline CDR1 reads MGHRA; CDR2 reads YSYEKL. The CDR3 is made up of 17 amino acids. The V and J ends lost 1 base and 1 base, in that order; junction bases with no gene match: 4.

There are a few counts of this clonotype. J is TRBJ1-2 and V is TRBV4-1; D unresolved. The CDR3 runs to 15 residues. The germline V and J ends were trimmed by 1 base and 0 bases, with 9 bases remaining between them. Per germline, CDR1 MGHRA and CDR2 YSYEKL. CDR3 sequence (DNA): TGCGCCAGCAGCCAAGGTGAAGTTACTAACTATGGCTACACCTTC. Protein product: CASSQGEVTNYGYTF.

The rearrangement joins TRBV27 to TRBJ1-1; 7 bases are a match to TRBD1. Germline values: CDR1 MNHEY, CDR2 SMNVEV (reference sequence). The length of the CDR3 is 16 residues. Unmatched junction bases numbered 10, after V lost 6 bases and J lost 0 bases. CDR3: CASRPTGMIMNTEAFF. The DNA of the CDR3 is TGTGCCAGCAGACCGACAGGGATGATCATGAACACTGAAGCTTTCTTT.